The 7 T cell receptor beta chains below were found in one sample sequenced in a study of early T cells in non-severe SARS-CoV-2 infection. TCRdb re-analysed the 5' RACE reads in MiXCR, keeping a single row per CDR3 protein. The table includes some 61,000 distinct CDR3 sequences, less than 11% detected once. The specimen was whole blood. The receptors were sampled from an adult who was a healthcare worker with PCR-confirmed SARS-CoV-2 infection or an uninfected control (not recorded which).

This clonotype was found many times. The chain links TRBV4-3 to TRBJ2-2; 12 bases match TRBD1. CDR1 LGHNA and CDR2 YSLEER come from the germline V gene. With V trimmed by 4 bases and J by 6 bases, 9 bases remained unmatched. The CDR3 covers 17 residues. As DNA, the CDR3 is TGCGCCAGCAGCCCCGGGACAGGGGGCGCGAAATCCGGGGAGCTGTTTTTT. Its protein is CASSPGTGGAKSGELFF.

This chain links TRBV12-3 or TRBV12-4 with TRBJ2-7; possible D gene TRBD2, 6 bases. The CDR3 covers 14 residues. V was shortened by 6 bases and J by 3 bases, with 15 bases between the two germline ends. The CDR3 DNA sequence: TGTGCCAGCAGAGGGCCCGGCGGGAACTACGAGCAGTACTTC. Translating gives CASRGPGGNYEQYF.

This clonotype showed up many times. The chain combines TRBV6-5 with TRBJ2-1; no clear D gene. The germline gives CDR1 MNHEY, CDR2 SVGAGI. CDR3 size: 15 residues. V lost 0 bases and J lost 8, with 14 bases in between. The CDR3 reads CASSYSISLLDEQFF. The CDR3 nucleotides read TGTGCCAGCAGTTACTCGATATCCTTGCTCGATGAGCAGTTCTTC.

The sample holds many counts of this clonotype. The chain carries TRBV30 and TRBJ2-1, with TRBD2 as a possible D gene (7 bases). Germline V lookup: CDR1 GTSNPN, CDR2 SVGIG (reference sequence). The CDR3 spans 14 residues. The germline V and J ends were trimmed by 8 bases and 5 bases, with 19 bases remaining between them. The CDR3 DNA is TGTGCCGGGGGGGGGCGGATTACGAACAATGAGCAGTTCTTC. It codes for CAGGGRITNNEQFF. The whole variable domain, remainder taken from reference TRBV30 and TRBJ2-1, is SQTIHQWPATLVQPVGSPLSLECTVEGTSNPNLYWYRQAAGRGLQLLFYSVGIGQISSEVPQNLSASRPQDRQFILSSKKLLLSDSGFYLCAGGGRITNNEQFFGPGTRLTVL.

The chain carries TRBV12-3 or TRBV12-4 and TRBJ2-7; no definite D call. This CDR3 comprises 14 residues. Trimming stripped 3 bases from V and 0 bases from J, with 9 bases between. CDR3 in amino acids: CASSFSGPSYEQYF. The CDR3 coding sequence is TGTGCCAGCAGTTTCTCTGGCCCCTCCTACGAGCAGTACTTC.

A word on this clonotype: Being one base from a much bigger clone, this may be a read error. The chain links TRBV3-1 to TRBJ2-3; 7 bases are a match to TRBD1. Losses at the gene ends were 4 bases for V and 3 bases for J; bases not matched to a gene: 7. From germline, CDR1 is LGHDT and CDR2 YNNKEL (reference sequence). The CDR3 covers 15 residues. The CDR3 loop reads CASSRTGDGTDTQYF. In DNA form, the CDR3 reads TGTGCCAGCAGCCGCACAGGGGACGGGACAGATACGCAGTATTTT.

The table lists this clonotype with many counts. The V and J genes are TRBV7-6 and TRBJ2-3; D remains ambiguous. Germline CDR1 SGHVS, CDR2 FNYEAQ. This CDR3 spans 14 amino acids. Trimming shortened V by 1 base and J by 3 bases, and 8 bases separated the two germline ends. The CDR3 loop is CASSLGTHTDTQYF. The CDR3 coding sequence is TGTGCCAGCAGCTTAGGGACCCATACAGATACGCAGTATTTT.